This T cell receptor beta chain was captured in a study of CD8 T cells in ankylosing spondylitis. Worth noting for this clonotype: The antigen is undetermined.

V lost 3 bases to trimming and J lost 1 base, with 7 bases between them. CDR3 length: 14 amino acids. The germline V gene has CDR1 SEHNR and CDR2 FQNEAQ (reference sequence). Libraries of TCR beta came from quantitative 5'-RACE with molecular barcodes. Via MiXCR, TCRdb re-called the 5' RACE reads, giving one row per CDR3 protein. The sample lists about 320,000 distinct CDR3 sequences, approximately 10% occurring once. Study-wide results and caveats: In ankylosing spondylitis blood, a motif of roughly 8 highly homologous TCR beta variants appeared characteristic. It was reported that disease-linked clones were significantly enriched in matched ankylosing spondylitis synovial fluid. In peripheral blood, disease-linked CD8+ clones occurred at relatively low frequencies.

The sequenced sample consisted of blood, either unsorted or a sorted T cell fraction (not recorded which). The chain is built from TRBV7-9 and TRBJ2-1; the D is unclear. The sequence was collected from a female donor with ankylosing spondylitis or in good health (not recorded which). The CDR3 loop reads CASSFVFSYNEQFF. CDR3 in DNA: TGTGCCAGCAGCTTCGTCTTTTCCTACAATGAGCAGTTCTTC.